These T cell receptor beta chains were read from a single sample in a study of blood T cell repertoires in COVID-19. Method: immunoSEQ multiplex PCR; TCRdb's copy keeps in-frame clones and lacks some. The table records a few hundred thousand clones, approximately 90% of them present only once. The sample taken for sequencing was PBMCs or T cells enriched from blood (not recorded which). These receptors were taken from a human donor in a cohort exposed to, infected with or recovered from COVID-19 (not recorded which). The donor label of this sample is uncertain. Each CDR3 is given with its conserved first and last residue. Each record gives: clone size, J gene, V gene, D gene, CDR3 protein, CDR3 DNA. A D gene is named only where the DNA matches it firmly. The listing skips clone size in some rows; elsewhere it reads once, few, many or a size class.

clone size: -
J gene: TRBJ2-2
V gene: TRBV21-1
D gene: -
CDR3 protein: CASSKEDRADTGELFF
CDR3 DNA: TGTGCCAGCAGCAAAGAGGACAGGGCCGACACCGGGGAGCTGTTTTTT

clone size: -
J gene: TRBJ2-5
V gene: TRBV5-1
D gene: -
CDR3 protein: CASSLVRGETQYF
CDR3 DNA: TGCGCCAGCAGCTTGGTCCGGGGGGAGACCCAGTACTTC

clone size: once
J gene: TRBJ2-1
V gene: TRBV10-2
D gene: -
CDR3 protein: CASSDLWGSSYNEQFF
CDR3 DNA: TGCGCCAGCAGTGACCTCTGGGGCAGCTCCTACAATGAGCAGTTCTTC

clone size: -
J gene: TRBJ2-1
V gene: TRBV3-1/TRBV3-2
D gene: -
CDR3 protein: CASSPPGGQEYNEQFF
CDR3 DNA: TGTGCCAGCAGCCCCCCGGGGGGACAGGAGTACAATGAGCAGTTCTTC

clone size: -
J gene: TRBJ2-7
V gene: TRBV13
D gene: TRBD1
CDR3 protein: CASSLGLQGESEQYF
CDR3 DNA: TGTGCCAGCAGCTTAGGCCTCCAGGGGGAGAGCGAGCAGTACTTC

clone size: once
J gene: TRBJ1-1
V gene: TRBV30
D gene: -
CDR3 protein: CAWSKDPTGKAFF
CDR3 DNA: TGTGCCTGGAGTAAGGACCCTACAGGGAAAGCTTTCTTT

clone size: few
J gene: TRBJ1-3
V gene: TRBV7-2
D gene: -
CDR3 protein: CASSLQDISGNTIYF
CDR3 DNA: TGTGCCAGCAGCTTACAGGATATCTCTGGAAACACCATATATTTT

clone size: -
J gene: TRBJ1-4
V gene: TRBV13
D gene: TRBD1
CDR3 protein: CASSWKTGGNEKLFF
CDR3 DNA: TGTGCCAGCAGCTGGAAGACAGGGGGTAATGAAAAACTGTTTTTT

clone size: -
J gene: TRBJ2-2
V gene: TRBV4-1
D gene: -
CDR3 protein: CASSPRGRLGGELFF
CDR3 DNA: TGCGCCAGCAGCCCGCGGGGACGGCTCGGCGGGGAGCTGTTTTTT

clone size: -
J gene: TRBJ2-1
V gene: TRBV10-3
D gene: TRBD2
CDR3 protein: CAISTSGGGYNEQFF
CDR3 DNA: TGTGCCATCAGTACTAGCGGGGGAGGATACAATGAGCAGTTCTTC

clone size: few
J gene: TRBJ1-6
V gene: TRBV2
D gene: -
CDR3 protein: CASSESGANSPLHF
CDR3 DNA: TGTGCCAGCAGTGAGTCAGGGGCCAATTCACCCCTCCACTTT

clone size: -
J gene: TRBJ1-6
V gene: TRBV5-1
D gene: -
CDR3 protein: CASSEGAGNSPLHF
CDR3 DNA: TGCGCCAGCAGCGAAGGGGCAGGGAATTCACCCCTCCACTTT

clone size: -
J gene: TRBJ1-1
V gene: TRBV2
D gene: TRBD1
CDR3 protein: CASRSKQGAHTEAFF
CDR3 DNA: TGTGCCAGCAGATCCAAACAGGGGGCGCACACTGAAGCTTTCTTT

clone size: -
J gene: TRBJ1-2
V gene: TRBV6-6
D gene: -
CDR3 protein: CASSYRRASLYGYTF
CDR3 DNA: TGTGCCAGCAGTTATAGGAGGGCGTCCCTCTATGGCTACACCTTC

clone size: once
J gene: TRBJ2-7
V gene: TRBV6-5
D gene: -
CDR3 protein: CASSYSGGSLREQYF
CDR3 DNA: TGTGCCAGCAGTTACTCCGGGGGTAGTCTGAGGGAGCAGTACTTC

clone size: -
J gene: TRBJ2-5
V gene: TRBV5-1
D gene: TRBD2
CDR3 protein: CASSSASGGGETQYF
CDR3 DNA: TGCGCCAGCAGCTCGGCTAGCGGGGGCGGAGAGACCCAGTACTTC

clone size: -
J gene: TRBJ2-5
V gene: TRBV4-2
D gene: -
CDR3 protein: CASSPRLIQETQYF
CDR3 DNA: TGTGCCAGCAGCCCGAGGCTGATCCAAGAGACCCAGTACTTC

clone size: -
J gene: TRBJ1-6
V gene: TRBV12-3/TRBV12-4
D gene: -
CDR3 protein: CASSLGRYSPLHF
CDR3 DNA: TGTGCCAGCAGTTTGGGCCGGTATTCACCCCTCCACTTT

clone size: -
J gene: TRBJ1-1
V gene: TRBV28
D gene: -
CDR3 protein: CASSLRTWDTEAFF
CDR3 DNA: TGTGCCAGCAGTTTACGGACTTGGGACACTGAAGCTTTCTTT

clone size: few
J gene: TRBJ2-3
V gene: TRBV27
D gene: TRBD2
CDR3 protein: CASSFSSGGADTQYF
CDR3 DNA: TGTGCCAGCAGTTTCAGTAGCGGGGGGGCAGATACGCAGTATTTT

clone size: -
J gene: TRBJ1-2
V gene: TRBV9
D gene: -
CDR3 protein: CASSVGSGNYGYTF
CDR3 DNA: TGTGCCAGCAGCGTAGGGTCAGGAAACTATGGCTACACCTTC

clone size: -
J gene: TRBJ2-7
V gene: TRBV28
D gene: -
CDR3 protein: CASRRPLGWAYF
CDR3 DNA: TGTGCCAGCCGCCGGCCCCTTGGCTGGGCGTACTTC

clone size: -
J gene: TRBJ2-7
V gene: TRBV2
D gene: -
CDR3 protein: CASSGSASEQYF
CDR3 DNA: TGTGCCAGCAGTGGCTCCGCTAGCGAGCAGTACTTC

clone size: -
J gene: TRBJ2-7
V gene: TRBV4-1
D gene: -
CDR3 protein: CASSQVDLRGTYEQYF
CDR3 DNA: TGCGCCAGCAGCCAAGTTGATTTGCGGGGAACCTACGAGCAGTACTTC

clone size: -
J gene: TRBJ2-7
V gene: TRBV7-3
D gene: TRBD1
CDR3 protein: CASSVSGTGAYEQYF
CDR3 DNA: TGTGCCAGCAGCGTATCCGGGACAGGGGCTTACGAGCAGTACTTC

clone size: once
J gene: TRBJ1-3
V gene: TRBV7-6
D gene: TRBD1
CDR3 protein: CASSRTGTVIGNTIYF
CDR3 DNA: TGTGCCAGCAGCCGAACCGGGACAGTTATAGGAAACACCATATATTTT

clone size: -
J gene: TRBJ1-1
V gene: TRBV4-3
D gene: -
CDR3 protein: CASSQDRTYTEAFF
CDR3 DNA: TGCGCCAGCAGCCAAGATCGGACTTACACTGAAGCTTTCTTT

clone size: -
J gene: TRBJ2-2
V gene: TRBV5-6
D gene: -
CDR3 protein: CASSLDKGENTGELFF
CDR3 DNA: TGTGCCAGCAGCTTGGATAAGGGAGAGAACACCGGGGAGCTGTTTTTT

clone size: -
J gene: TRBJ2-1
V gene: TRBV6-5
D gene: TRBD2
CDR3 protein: CASGQSSGSYNEQFF
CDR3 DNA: TGTGCCAGCGGGCAATCTAGCGGCTCCTACAATGAGCAGTTCTTC

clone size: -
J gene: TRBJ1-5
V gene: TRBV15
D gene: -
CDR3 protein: CATSVHPPGHSNQPQHF
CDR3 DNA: TGTGCCACCAGCGTCCACCCCCCAGGGCATAGCAATCAGCCCCAGCATTTT

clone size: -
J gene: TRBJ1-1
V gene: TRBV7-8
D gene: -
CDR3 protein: CASSLDENRPENTEAFF
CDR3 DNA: TGTGCCAGCAGCTTAGATGAGAACAGGCCTGAGAACACTGAAGCTTTCTTT

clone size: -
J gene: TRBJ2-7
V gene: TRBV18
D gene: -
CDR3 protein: CASSPPGGQSSYEQYF
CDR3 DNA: TGTGCCAGCTCACCACCCGGCGGGCAGAGCTCCTACGAGCAGTACTTC

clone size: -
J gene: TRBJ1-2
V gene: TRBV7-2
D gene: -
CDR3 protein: CASSLQGTYGYTF
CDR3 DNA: TGTGCCAGCAGCTTACAGGGCACGTATGGCTACACCTTC

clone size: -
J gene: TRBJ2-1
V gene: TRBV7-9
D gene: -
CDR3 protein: CASSPPAGRAYNEQFF
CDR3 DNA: TGTGCCAGCAGCCCCCCTGCGGGCCGGGCCTACAATGAGCAGTTCTTC

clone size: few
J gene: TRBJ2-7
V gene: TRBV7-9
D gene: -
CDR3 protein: CASSLTGLGEAASYEQYF
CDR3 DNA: TGTGCCAGCAGCTTAACTGGGCTTGGGGAGGCTGCCTCCTACGAGCAGTACTTC

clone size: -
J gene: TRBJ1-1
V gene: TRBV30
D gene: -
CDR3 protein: CAWRYPGGGTEAFF
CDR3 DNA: TGTGCCTGGAGATATCCGGGGGGAGGAACTGAAGCTTTCTTT

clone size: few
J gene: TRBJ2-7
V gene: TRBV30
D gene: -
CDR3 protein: CAWSQQRPGDEQYF
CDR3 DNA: TGTGCCTGGAGTCAACAAAGGCCCGGGGACGAGCAGTACTTC

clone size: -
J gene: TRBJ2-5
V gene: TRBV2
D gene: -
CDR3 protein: CASSEVQGGQETQYF
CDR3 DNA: TGTGCCAGCAGTGAAGTACAGGGGGGGCAAGAGACCCAGTACTTC

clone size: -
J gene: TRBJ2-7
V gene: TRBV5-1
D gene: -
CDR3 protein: CASNSAGLSYEQYF
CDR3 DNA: TGCGCCAGCAATAGCGCGGGCCTCTCCTACGAGCAGTACTTC

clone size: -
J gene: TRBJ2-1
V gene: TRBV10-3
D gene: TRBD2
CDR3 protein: CATSLAGGDNEQFF
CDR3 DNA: TGTGCCACCTCACTAGCGGGGGGGGACAATGAGCAGTTCTTC

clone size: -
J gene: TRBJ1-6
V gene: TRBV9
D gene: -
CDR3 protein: CASSPSELPPLHF
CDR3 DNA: TGTGCCAGCAGCCCGTCGGAACTACCACCCCTCCACTTT

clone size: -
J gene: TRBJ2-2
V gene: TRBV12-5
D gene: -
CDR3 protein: CASGLVATRTGELFF
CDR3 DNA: TGTGCTAGTGGTTTGGTGGCCACACGAACCGGGGAGCTGTTTTTT

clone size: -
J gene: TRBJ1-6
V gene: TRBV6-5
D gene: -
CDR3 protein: CASSSPGGTLHF
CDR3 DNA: TGTGCCAGCAGTTCCCCGGGGGGAACCCTCCACTTT

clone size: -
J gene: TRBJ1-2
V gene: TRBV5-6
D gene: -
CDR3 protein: CASSLGLDKTYGYTF
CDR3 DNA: TGTGCCAGCAGCTTGGGGCTGGACAAGACCTATGGCTACACCTTC

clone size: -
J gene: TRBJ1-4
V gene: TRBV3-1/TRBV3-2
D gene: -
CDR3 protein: CASGGGIGTNEKLFF
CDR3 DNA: TGTGCCAGCGGGGGGGGCATCGGAACTAATGAAAAACTGTTTTTT

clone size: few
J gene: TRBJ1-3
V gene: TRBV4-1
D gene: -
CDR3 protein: CASSQGPREGSGNTIYF
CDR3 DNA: TGCGCCAGCAGCCAGGGGCCCAGGGAAGGGTCTGGAAACACCATATATTTT

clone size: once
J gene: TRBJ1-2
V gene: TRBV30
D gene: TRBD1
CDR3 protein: CAWRDRGLNGYTF
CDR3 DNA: TGTGCCTGGAGGGACAGGGGGCTTAATGGCTACACCTTC

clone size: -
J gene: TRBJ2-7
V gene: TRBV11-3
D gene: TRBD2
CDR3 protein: CASSLGTSDVYEQYF
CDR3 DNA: TGTGCCAGCAGCTTAGGGACTAGCGACGTCTACGAGCAGTACTTC

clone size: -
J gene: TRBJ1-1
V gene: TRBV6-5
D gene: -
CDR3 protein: CASSSRGGTLEAFF
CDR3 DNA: TGTGCCAGCAGTTCCCGTGGGGGGACCCTTGAAGCTTTCTTT

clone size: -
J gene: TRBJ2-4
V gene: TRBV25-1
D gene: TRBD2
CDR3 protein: CASGVAGGDIQYF
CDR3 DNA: TGTGCCAGCGGGGTAGCGGGGGGTGACATTCAGTACTTC

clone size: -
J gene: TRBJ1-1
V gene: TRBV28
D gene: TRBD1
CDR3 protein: CASRRQGAKTEAFF
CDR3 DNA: TGTGCCAGCAGGCGACAGGGGGCTAAGACTGAAGCTTTCTTT